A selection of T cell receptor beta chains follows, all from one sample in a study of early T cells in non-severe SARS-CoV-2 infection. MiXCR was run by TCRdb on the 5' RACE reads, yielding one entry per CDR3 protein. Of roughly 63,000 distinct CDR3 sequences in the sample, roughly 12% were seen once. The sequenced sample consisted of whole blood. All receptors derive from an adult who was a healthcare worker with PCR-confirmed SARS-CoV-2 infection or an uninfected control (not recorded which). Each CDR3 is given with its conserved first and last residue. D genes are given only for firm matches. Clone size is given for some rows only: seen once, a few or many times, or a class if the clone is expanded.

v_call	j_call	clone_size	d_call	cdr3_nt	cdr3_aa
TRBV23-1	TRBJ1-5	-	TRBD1	TGCGCCAGCAGTCAGGACAGGGGGATTGGCAATCAGCCCCAGCATTTT	CASSQDRGIGNQPQHF
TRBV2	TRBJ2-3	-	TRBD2	TGTGCCAGCAGTCCTAGCGGGAGATCAGATACGCAGTATTTT	CASSPSGRSDTQYF
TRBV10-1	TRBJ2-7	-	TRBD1	TGCGCCAGCAGTGAGTCGGGGACAGGCTTCTACGAGCAGTACTTC	CASSESGTGFYEQYF
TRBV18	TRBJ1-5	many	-	TGTGCCCCGCGGAGCAATCAGCCCCAGCATTTT	CAPRSNQPQHF
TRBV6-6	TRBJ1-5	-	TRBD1	TGTGCCAGCGTTCGGGACAGGGGCCAGCCCCAGCATTTT	CASVRDRGQPQHF
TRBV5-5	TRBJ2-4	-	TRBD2	TGTGCCAGCGGGACGACTAGCGCCAAAAACATTCAGTACTTC	CASGTTSAKNIQYF
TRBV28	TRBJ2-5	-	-	TGTGCCAGCAGTGCGAGCGGGCGAGAGACCCAGTACTTC	CASSASGRETQYF
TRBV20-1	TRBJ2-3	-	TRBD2	TGCAGTCTTAATAGCGGGAGGGCCGGCGCAGATACGCAGTATTTT	CSLNSGRAGADTQYF
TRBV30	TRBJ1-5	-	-	TGTGCCTGGAGTGTCATGAGCAATCAGCCCCAGCATTTT	CAWSVMSNQPQHF
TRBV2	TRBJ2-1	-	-	TGTGCCAGCAGTAGAATAGCCCTAAATGAGCAGTTCTTC	CASSRIALNEQFF
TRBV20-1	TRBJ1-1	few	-	TGCAGTGCCAGGGCCCAGAGGGACGCTGAAGCTTTCTTT	CSARAQRDAEAFF
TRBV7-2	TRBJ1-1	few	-	TGTGCCAGCAGCTCCTGGGGAACTGAAGCTTTCTTT	CASSSWGTEAFF
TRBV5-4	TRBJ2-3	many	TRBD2	TGTGCCAGCAGCTTGGGCGGACTAGCGAGGGCAGATACGCAGTATTTT	CASSLGGLARADTQYF
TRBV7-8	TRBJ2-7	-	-	TGTGCCAGCAGCTTAGACAGGCGGTACGAGCAGTACTTC	CASSLDRRYEQYF
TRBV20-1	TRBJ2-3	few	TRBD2	TGCAGTGCTAGTCGGGGGACTAGCGACAATACGCAGTATTTT	CSASRGTSDNTQYF
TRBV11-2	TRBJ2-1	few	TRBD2	TGTGCCAGCAGCTCGGAGCGGGAGGCCCTACAGGATGAGCAGTTCTTC	CASSSEREALQDEQFF
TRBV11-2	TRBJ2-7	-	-	TGTGCCAGCAGCCCGGACAGAAGCCCTTCCTACGAGCAGTACTTC	CASSPDRSPSYEQYF
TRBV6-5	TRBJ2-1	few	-	TGTGCCAGCAGTTACAGGTCTAGCGCCAACAATGAGCAGTTCTTC	CASSYRSSANNEQFF
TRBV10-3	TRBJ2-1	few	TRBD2	TGTGCCATCAGTGGGAACGGGGGGGAAGGGAATGAGCAGTTCTTC	CAISGNGGEGNEQFF
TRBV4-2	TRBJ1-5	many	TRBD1	TGTGCCAGCAGCCATTCCAGGGGGTCGGATCAGCCCCAGCATTTT	CASSHSRGSDQPQHF
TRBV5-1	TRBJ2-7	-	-	TGCGCCAGCAGAGAGGGTAGCGGGACAGTAGCTGCGTACGAGCAGTACTTC	CASREGSGTVAAYEQYF
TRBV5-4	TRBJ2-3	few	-	TGTGCCAGCAGGGCCGGGACGGTGAGCACAGATACGCAGTATTTT	CASRAGTVSTDTQYF
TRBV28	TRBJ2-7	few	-	TGTGCCAGCAGTTTTGCCGACGAGCAGTACTTC	CASSFADEQYF
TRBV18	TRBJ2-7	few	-	TGTGCCAGCTCACCGGACAGTTACGAGCAGTACTTC	CASSPDSYEQYF
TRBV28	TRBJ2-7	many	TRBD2	TGTGCCAGCAGTTTAGTGGCGGGAGGTACCTACGAGCAGTACTTC	CASSLVAGGTYEQYF
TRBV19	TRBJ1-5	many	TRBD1	TGTGCCAGTCAGGGGGACCCCGGTGTTGGCCCCCAGCATTTT	CASQGDPGVGPQHF
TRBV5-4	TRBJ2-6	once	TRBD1	TGTGCCAGCAGTCCTCCGGGACAGGGGTCCGGGGCCAACGTCCTGACTTTC	CASSPPGQGSGANVLTF
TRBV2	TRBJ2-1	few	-	TGTGCCAGCAAGGCCGGGGAGTACAATGAGCAGTTCTTC	CASKAGEYNEQFF
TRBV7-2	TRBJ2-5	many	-	TGTGCCAGCAGCCCCCTAGTTCTGCGTGTGGGGGAGACCCAGTACTTC	CASSPLVLRVGETQYF
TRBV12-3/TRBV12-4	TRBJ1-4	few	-	TGTGCCAGCAGTTTGGGGGACCTCAATGAAAAACTGTTTTTT	CASSLGDLNEKLFF
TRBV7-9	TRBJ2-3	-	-	TGTGCCAGCAGCCCTCGCGGGATTTTCACAGATACGCAGTATTTT	CASSPRGIFTDTQYF
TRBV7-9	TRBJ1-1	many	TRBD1	TGTGCCAGCTCAGCCTTACCTAAGGGCAGGGGGGACACTGAAGCTTTCTTT	CASSALPKGRGDTEAFF
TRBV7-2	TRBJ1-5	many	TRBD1	TGTGCCAGCAGCTTAACTCCGGGACAGGTCAGGGACCAGCCCCAGCATTTT	CASSLTPGQVRDQPQHF
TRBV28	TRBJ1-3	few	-	TGTGCCAGCAGTTCGTACGGCGGCTCTGGAAACACCATATATTTT	CASSSYGGSGNTIYF
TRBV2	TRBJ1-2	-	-	TGTGCCAGCAGTGAAAGAGACTATGGCTACACCTTC	CASSERDYGYTF
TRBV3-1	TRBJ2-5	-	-	TGTGCCAGCAGCCAAGACGGAGCGACGGAGACCCAGTACTTC	CASSQDGATETQYF
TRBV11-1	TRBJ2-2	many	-	TGTGCCAGCAGCTGGGCAGGAAACACCGGGGAGCTGTTTTTT	CASSWAGNTGELFF
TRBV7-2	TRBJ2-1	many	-	TGTGCCAGCAGCTTAGCGCGGGTTAGCTCCTACAATGAGCAGTTCTTC	CASSLARVSSYNEQFF
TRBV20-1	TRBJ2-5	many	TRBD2	TGCAGTGCGACCCCACTAGCGGGCAGCCAAGAGACCCAGTACTTC	CSATPLAGSQETQYF
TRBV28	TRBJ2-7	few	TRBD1	TGTGCCAGCAGTCCCGCCGCAGGGGGTGTCTACGAGCAGTACTTC	CASSPAAGGVYEQYF
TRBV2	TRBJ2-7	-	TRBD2	TGTGCCAGCAGTGATGAGCGGGGGGGCGAGCAGTACTTC	CASSDERGGEQYF